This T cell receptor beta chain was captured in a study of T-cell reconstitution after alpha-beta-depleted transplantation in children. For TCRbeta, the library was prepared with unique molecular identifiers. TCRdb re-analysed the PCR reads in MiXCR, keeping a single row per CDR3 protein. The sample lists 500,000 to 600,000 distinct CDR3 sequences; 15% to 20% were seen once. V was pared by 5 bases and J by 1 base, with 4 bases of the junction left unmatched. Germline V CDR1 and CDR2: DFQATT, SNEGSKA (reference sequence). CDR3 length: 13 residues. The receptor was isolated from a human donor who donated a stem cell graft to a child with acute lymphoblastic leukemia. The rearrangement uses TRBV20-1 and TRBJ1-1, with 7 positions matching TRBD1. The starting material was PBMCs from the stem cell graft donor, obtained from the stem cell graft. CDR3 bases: TGCAGTGCTCTCCGGGACAGGAACACTGAAGCTTTCTTT. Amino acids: CSALRDRNTEAFF.